This T cell receptor (beta chain) originates from a study of CD8 T cells in ankylosing spondylitis. This CDR3 has 15 amino acids. CDR1 is ENHRY and CDR2 is SYGVKD in the germline V gene. The V segment lost 3 bases and the J segment 8 bases; nucleotides outside the gene matches: 7. In the case of this clonotype: What it binds is not known.

Whole-study results and caveats: Reactive arthritis synovial fluid and blood previously showed some of these motif variants.

TCR beta libraries were made by quantitative 5'-RACE with molecular barcodes. MiXCR, applied by TCRdb to the 5' RACE reads, yields one record per CDR3 protein. Seen here are about 150,000 distinct CDR3 sequences, around a third observed once, and the top ten hold 5.5% to 7.5%. This TCR was recovered from a male donor with ankylosing spondylitis. The chain recombines TRBV10-3 with TRBJ1-4, with 9 bases that match TRBD1. What was sequenced was synovial fluid, either unsorted or a sorted T cell fraction (not recorded which). The CDR3 region is CAISETGTGNEKLFF. CDR3 DNA sequence: TGTGCCATCAGTGAAACCGGGACAGGGAACGAAAAACTGTTTTTT.